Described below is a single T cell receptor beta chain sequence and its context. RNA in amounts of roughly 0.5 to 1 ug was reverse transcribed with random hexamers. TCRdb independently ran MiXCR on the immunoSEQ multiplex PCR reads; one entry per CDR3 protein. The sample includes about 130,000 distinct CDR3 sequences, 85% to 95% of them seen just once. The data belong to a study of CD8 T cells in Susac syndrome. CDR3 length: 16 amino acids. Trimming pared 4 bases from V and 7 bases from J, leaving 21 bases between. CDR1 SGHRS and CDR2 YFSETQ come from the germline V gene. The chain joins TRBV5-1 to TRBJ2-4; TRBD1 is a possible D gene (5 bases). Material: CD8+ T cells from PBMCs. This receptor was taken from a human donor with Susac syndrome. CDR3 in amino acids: CASSLRQTLDRNIQYF. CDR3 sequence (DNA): TGCGCCAGCAGCCTTAGACAGACCTTGGATAGGAACATTCAGTACTTC.